This TCR beta chain was retrieved from a study of shared clonotypes between healthy human individuals. Notes on the study in general: Among donors, sharing of clonotypes was expected to be affected by sequencing depth. Larger richness was generally estimated for naive than memory subsets.

CD45RO negativity and positive selection for CCR7 defined naive CD8 cells, a population that excluded terminally differentiated effector memory CD45RA+ cells. A remark on this clone: The antigen is not known.

Trimming took off 0 bases at V and 3 bases at J, with 15 bases between the two ends. Germline CDR1 SGHAT, CDR2 FQNNGV. This CDR3 spans 17 amino acids. Evenly divided among several immunoSEQ plates was the genomic DNA of each subset. The repertoire was sequenced with immunoSEQ multiplex PCR; TCRdb's copy has only in-frame clones and lacks some. Of about 2,100,000 clones in the sample, more than 85% were seen once. The chain joins TRBV11-2 to TRBJ1-5; no firm D call. The sequence derives from a man aged 18-30 years in good health. Some clones in this sample may be carry-over from other donors' samples. The material sequenced was naive CD8+ T cells from PBMCs. CDR3 loop: CASSLDGGRQYNQPQHF. CDR3 nucleotide sequence: TGTGCCAGCAGCTTAGATGGCGGGAGGCAGTACAATCAGCCCCAGCATTTT.